These 12 T cell receptor beta chains were all obtained from the same sample, sequenced in a study of cytomegalovirus exposure and HLA in healthy donors. With 60 Vbeta and 13 Jbeta primers, the PCR was carried out. Using immunoSEQ multiplex PCR, the repertoire was profiled, and TCRdb retains in-frame clones only, with some absent. The sample has approximately 150,000 clones, under 70% seen once. The sample taken for sequencing was PBMCs. The origin of the receptors is a woman in her sixties in good health and CMV-seronegative.

J is TRBJ1-1 and V is TRBV7-3, with D possibly matching TRBD1 (6 bases). The CDR3 has 16 amino acids. The germline V gene has CDR1 SGHTA and CDR2 FQGTGA. Between the trimmed V and J ends, which lost 2 bases and 2 bases, there was a span of 15 bases. CDR3 nucleotides: TGTGCCAGCAGCTTAGACCCTCCAGGGGAAAACACTGAAGCTTTCTTT. Protein product: CASSLDPPGENTEAFF.

The rearrangement links TRBV6-1 to TRBJ2-7; TRBD1 agrees at 9 bases. V shed 7 bases, J shed 6 bases, and the junction held 10 bases outside the gene matches. Germline lookup yields CDR1 MNHNS and CDR2 SASEGT. This CDR3 is built from 14 residues. DNA of the CDR3: TGTGCCAGCAACTATATACAGGGGGCCGGCGAGCAGTACTTC. Translated, it gives CASNYIQGAGEQYF.

V is TRBV28 and J is TRBJ2-1, with 7 bases identical to TRBD2. The CDR3 length is 13 residues. The germline gives CDR1 MDHEN, CDR2 SYDVKM. J was trimmed by 8 bases and V by 2 bases; bases with no gene match: 3. As DNA, the CDR3 is TGTGCCAGCAGTTTACTGGGGAGGGATGAGCAGTTCTTC. Translated: CASSLLGRDEQFF.

The rearrangement links TRBV7-2 to TRBJ2-7; D is undetermined. Germline V gene sequence: CDR1 SGHTA, CDR2 FQGNSA. V shed 5 bases and J shed 4 bases, with 6 bases lying between them. This CDR3 contains 11 residues. The CDR3 bases are TGTGCCAGCAGCCTCCTTTACGAGCAGTACTTC. Translation: CASSLLYEQYF.

The V and J genes are TRBV5-1 and TRBJ2-5, with D possibly matching TRBD2 (7 bases). Germline V CDR1 and CDR2: SGHRS, YFSETQ. V was trimmed by 3 bases and J by 5 bases, leaving 17 bases between them. The CDR3 extends over 15 amino acids. The CDR3 spells CASSWRGQGEETQYF. CDR3 in DNA: TGCGCCAGCAGCTGGCGGGGGCAGGGTGAGGAGACCCAGTACTTC.

V usage is TRBV5-5 and J usage is TRBJ1-1; D gene uncertain. V lost 4 bases and J lost 0, with 16 bases in between. From germline, CDR1 is SGHKS and CDR2 YYEKEE (reference sequence). The CDR3 contains 16 residues. This CDR3 reads CASSLTSWALNTEAFF. In DNA, the CDR3 is TGTGCCAGCAGCCTGACCAGTTGGGCATTGAACACTGAAGCTTTCTTT.

The chain links TRBV7-2 to TRBJ2-1; TRBD2 matches 12 bases. The germline gives CDR1 SGHTA, CDR2 FQGNSA. There are 18 residues in the CDR3. The J segment lost 8 bases and the V segment lost 2 bases, leaving 13 bases of the junction unmatched. In nucleotides, the CDR3 is TGTGCCAGCAGCTTAATGGCTAGCGGGGGGGCTAATATCTATGAGCAGTTCTTC. It is translated as CASSLMASGGANIYEQFF.

The chain couples TRBV7-2 to TRBJ2-1; TRBD2 matches 10 bases. Germline lookup yields CDR1 SGHTA and CDR2 FQGNSA. The CDR3 covers 16 residues. The V segment lost 0 bases and the J segment 4 bases; nucleotides outside the gene matches: 3. CDR3 bases: TGTGCCAGCAGCTTAGCGGTTAGCGGGAGGTACAATGAGCAGTTCTTC. Translation: CASSLAVSGRYNEQFF. The whole variable domain, filled in from reference TRBV7-2 and TRBJ2-1, reads GAGVSQSPSNKVTEKGKDVELRCDPISGHTALYWYRQSLGQGLEFLIYFQGNSAPDKSGLPSDRFSAERTGGSVSTLTIQRTQQEDSAVYLCASSLAVSGRYNEQFFGPGTRLTVL.

V is TRBV6-1 and J is TRBJ1-4; D not resolved. V gave up 2 bases and J gave up 7 bases, with 11 bases separating them. This CDR3 spans 14 amino acids. The germline V gene has CDR1 MNHNS and CDR2 SASEGT. The CDR3 loop reads CASSEQVVREKLFF. As DNA, the CDR3 is TGTGCCAGCAGTGAACAGGTCGTACGTGAAAAACTGTTTTTT.

Only a few counts were recorded for this clone. This CDR3 is CASNSRGGNTEAFF. The CDR3, as DNA: TGCGCCAGCAACTCTCGGGGGGGAAATACTGAAGCTTTCTTT. This sequence joins TRBV5-1 and TRBJ1-1; tentatively, D is TRBD1 (5 bases). Trimming removed 6 bases at V and 5 bases at J, with 17 bases between. Germline V gene data show CDR1 as SGHRS and CDR2 as YFSETQ. This CDR3 is built from 14 residues.

This clone was observed a handful of times. Other DNA variants within this sample encode the same CDR3. This chain connects TRBV4-1 to TRBJ1-1, with a weak D call TRBD1 (6 bases). Per the germline V gene, CDR1 is MGHRA and CDR2 is YSYEKL. V gave up 1 base and J gave up 4 bases, with 16 bases separating them. This CDR3 is built from 16 residues. CDR3 bases: TGCGCCAGCAGCCAAGTTTTGAGGGGGTCTAGCACTGAAGCTTTCTTT. Translation gives CASSQVLRGSSTEAFF.

This clone was counted between two and nine times. The chain recombines TRBV6-5 with TRBJ2-7, with 7 nucleotides matching TRBD2. Germline assignment: CDR1 MNHEY and CDR2 SVGAGI. The CDR3 spans 15 residues. The V segment lost 6 bases and the J segment 2 bases; nucleotides outside the gene matches: 10. The DNA for the CDR3 is TGTGCCAGCAGGGAGGGAGGGAGCCCAACCTACGAGCAGTACTTC. It is translated as CASREGGSPTYEQYF.